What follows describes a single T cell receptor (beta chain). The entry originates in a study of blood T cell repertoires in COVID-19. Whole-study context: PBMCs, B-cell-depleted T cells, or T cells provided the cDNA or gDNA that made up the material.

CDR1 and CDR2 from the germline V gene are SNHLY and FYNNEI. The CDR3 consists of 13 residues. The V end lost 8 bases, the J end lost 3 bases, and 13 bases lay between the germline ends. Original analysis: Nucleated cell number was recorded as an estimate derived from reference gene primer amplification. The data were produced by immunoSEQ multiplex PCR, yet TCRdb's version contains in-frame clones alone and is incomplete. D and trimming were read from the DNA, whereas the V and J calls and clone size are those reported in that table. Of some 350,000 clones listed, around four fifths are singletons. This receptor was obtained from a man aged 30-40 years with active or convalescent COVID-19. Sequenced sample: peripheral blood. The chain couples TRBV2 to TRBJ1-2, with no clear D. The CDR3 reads CASHIREDYGYTF. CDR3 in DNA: TGTGCCAGCCACATAAGAGAGGACTATGGCTACACCTTC.